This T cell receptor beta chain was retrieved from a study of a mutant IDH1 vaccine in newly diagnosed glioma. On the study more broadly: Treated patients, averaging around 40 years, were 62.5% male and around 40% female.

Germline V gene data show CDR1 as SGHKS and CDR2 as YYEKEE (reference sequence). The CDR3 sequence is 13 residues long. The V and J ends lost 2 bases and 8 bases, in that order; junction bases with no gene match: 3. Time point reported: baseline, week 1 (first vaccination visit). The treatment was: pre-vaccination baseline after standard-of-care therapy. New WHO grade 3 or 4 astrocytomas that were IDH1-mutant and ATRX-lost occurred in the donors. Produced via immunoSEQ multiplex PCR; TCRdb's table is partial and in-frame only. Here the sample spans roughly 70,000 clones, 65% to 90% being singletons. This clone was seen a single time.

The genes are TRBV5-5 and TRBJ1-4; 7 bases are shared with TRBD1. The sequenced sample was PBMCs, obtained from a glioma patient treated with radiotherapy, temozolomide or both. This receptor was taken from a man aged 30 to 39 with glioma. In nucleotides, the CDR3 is TGTGCCAGCAGCTTAACAGGGGTCGAAAAACTGTTTTTT. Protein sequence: CASSLTGVEKLFF.